Following are 6 T cell receptor beta chains from one sample sequenced in a study of cytomegalovirus exposure and HLA in healthy donors. Using immunoSEQ multiplex PCR, the repertoire was profiled, and TCRdb retains in-frame clones only, with some absent. The data contain some 60,000 clones, more than 90% of them seen just once; the ten biggest clones take up approximately 0.94%. The source material was PBMCs. The receptors were gathered from a man younger than 30 in good health and CMV-seronegative.

The chain links TRBV19 to TRBJ2-3, with D perhaps matching TRBD1 (5 bases). This CDR3 is built from 15 residues. V was clipped by 0 bases and J by 3 bases, with 10 bases between them. The germline gives CDR1 LNHDA, CDR2 SQIVND (reference sequence). This CDR3 reads CASSIDRGHTDTQYF. As DNA, the CDR3 is TGTGCCAGTAGTATAGATCGTGGACATACAGATACGCAGTATTTT.

The chain carries TRBV9 and TRBJ2-1; 10 bases fit TRBD2. CDR3 length equals 14 residues. Germline CDR1 SGDLS, CDR2 YYNGEE. The trim removed 2 bases at V and 4 bases at J, leaving 0 bases unmatched. For the CDR3, the DNA is TGTGCCAGCAGCGTTAGCGGGGGGTACAATGAGCAGTTCTTC. Amino acids: CASSVSGGYNEQFF.

The J gene is TRBJ1-3, the V gene TRBV18, with D perhaps TRBD1 (5 bases). Germline loops: CDR1 KGHSH, CDR2 LQKENI. CDR3 size: 16 residues. V gave up 3 bases and J gave up 0 bases, with 12 bases separating them. The CDR3 sequence is CASSPGTTSSGNTIYF. CDR3 bases: TGTGCCAGCTCACCGGGGACTACAAGCTCTGGAAACACCATATATTTT.

The J gene is TRBJ1-2, the V gene TRBV2, with D hard to call. Trimming left V 4 bases short and J 1 base short, with 10 bases between. Germline V CDR1 and CDR2: SNHLY, FYNNEI. The CDR3 contains 14 residues. CDR3 loop: CASSALGDNYGYTF. Here the CDR3 DNA reads TGTGCCAGCAGTGCCCTGGGAGATAACTATGGCTACACCTTC.

The genes are TRBV6-7 and TRBJ1-4, with D perhaps TRBD1 (6 bases). TRBV6-7 is noted as an ORF with a role that remains uncertain. Between the trimmed V and J ends, which lost 2 bases and 8 bases, there was a span of 18 bases. CDR3 length equals 16 residues. The chain's CDR3 is CASSYASGAFREKLFF. The CDR3 coding sequence is TGTGCCAGCAGTTACGCCTCAGGGGCATTCCGGGAAAAACTGTTTTTT.

The V gene is TRBV29-1, the J gene TRBJ2-1; 7 nucleotides match TRBD2. V lost 6 bases and J lost 5; bases outside the gene matches: 10. CDR1 and CDR2 (germline): SQVTM, ANQGSEA. CDR3 length: 14 amino acids. CDR3: CSVLAGLLNNEQFF. CDR3 DNA: TGCAGCGTATTAGCGGGTCTTTTGAACAATGAGCAGTTCTTC.